The entry below describes one TCR beta chain. In TCRdb, the 5' RACE reads were re-called with MiXCR into one record per CDR3 protein. The table has more than 75,000 distinct CDR3 sequences, around 25% seen once; the top ten hold under 45%. The data are from a study of T-cell memory formation after mild COVID-19. CDR3 length: 15 amino acids. The V gene end was trimmed by 6 bases and the J gene end by 4 bases; junction bases not matched to a gene: 4. Germline lookup yields CDR1 MNHEY and CDR2 SVGEGT. The TCR originated in a man aged 18 to 29 who had mild COVID-19 (a few samples of this study predate the infection). Cell type and time point are not known. Sample: PBMCs or a T cell subset sorted from them (not recorded which). This rearrangement joins TRBV6-2 or TRBV6-3 to TRBJ2-1; 12 nucleotides line up with TRBD2. The CDR3 is CASRGLAGGYNEQFF. CDR3 nucleotides: TGTGCCAGCAGGGGGCTAGCGGGGGGGTACAATGAGCAGTTCTTC.